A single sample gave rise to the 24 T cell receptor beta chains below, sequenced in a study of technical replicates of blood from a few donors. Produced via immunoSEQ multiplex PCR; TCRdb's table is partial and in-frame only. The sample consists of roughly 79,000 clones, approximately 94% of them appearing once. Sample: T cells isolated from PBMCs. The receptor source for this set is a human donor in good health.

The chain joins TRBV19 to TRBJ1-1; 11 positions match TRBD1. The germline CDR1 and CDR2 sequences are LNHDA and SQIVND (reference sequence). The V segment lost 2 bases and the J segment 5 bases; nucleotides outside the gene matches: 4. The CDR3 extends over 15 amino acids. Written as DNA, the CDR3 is TGTGCCAGTAGTATAACCGGGACAGGGGGAACTGAAGCTTTCTTT. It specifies CASSITGTGGTEAFF. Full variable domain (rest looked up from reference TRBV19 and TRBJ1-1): DGGITQSPKYLFRKEGQNVTLSCEQNLNHDAMYWYRQDPGQGLRLIYYSQIVNDFQKGDIAEGYSVSREKKESFPLTVTSAQKNPTAFYLCASSITGTGGTEAFFGQGTRLTVV.

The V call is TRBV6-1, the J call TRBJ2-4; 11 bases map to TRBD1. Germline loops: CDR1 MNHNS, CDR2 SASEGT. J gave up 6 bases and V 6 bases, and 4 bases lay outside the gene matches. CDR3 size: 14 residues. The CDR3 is CASRSGTGGNIQYF. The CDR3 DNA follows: TGTGCCAGCAGATCCGGGACAGGGGGAAACATTCAGTACTTC.

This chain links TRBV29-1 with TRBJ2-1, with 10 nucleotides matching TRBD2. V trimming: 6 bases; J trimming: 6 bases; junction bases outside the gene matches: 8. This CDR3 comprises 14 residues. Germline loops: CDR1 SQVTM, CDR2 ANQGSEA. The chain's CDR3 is CSVGKAGGFNEQFF. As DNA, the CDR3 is TGCAGCGTGGGGAAAGCGGGAGGGTTCAATGAGCAGTTCTTC.

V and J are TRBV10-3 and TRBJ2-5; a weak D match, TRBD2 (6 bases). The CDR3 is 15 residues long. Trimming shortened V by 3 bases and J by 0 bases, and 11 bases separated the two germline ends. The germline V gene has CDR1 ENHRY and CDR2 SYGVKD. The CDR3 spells CAISDRRGYQETQYF. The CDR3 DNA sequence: TGTGCCATCAGTGATCGGCGGGGTTACCAAGAGACCCAGTACTTC.

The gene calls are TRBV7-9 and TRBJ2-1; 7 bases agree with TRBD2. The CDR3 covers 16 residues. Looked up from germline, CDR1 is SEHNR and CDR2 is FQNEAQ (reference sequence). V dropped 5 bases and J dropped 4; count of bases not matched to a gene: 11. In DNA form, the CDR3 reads TGTGCCAGCAGCCCTTTGGCGGGAGATTTATACAATGAGCAGTTCTTC. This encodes CASSPLAGDLYNEQFF.

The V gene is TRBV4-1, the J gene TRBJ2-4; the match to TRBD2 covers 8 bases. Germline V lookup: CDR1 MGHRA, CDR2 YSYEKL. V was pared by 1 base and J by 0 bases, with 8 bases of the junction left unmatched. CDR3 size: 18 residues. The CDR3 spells CASSQGAVAGRAKNIQYF. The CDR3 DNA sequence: TGCGCCAGCAGCCAAGGAGCGGTAGCGGGAAGAGCCAAAAACATTCAGTACTTC.

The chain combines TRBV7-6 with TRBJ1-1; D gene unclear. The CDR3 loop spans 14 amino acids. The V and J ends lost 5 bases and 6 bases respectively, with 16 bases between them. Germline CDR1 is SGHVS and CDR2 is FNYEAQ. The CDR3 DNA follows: TGTGCCAGCAGCACAACCCAAGTTTTGGCTGAAGCTTTCTTT. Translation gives CASSTTQVLAEAFF. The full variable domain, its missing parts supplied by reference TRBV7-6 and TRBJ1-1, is GAGVSQSPRYKVTKRGQDVALRCDPISGHVSLYWYRQALGQGPEFLTYFNYEAQQDKSGLPNDRFSAERPEGSISTLTIQRTEQRDSAMYRCASSTTQVLAEAFFGQGTRLTVV.

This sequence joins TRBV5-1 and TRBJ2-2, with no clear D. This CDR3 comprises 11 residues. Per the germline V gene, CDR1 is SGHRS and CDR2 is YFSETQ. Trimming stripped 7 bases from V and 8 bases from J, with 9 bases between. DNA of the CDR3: TGCGCCAGCCGACTGTTGGGGGAGCTGTTTTTT. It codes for CASRLLGELFF.

CDR3: CASSVGIGGSGSDTQYF. The CDR3, as DNA: TGTGCCAGCAGCGTAGGTATCGGCGGGAGTGGGTCAGATACGCAGTATTTT. V gene TRBV9 combines with J gene TRBJ2-3; 7 positions agree with TRBD2. The germline V gene has CDR1 SGDLS and CDR2 YYNGEE. CDR3 length: 17 residues. Trimming at V came to 0 bases and at J to 4 bases, leaving 11 bases not matched to a gene.

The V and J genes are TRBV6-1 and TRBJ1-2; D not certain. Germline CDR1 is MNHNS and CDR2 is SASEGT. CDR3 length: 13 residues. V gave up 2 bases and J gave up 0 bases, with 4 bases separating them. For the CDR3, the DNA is TGTGCCAGCAGTGAATCAGCTAACTATGGCTACACCTTC. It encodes CASSESANYGYTF.

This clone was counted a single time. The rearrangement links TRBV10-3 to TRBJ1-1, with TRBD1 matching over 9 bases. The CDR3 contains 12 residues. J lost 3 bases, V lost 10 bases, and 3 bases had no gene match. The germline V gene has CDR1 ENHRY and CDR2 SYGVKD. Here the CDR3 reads CATRQGDTEAFF. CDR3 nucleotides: TGTGCCACCCGACAGGGGGACACTGAAGCTTTCTTT.

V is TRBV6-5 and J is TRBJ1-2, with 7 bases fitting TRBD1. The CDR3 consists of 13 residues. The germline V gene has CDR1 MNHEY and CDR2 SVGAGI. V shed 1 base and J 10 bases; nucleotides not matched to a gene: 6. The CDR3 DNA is TGTGCCAGCAGTTACTTTTCTGACAGGGACTACACCTTC. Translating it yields CASSYFSDRDYTF.

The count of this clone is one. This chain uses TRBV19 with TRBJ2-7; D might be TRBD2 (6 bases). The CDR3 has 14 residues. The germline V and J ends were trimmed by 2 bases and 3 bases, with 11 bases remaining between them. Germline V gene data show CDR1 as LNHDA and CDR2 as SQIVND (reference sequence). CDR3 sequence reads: CASSILAESYEQYF. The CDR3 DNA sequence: TGTGCCAGTAGTATATTAGCGGAGAGCTACGAGCAGTACTTC.

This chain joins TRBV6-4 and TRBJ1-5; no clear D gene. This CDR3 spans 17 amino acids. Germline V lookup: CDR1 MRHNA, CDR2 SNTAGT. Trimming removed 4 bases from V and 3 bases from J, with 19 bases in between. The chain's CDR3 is CASSGVTGIYNNQPQHF. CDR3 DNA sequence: TGTGCCAGCAGTGGGGTGACGGGGATATATAACAATCAGCCCCAGCATTTT.

The CDR3 bases are TGTGCCAGCAGTCCCCTTATGCCAGACAGGGGGACCTACGAGCAGTACTTC. Encoded protein: CASSPLMPDRGTYEQYF. The chain employs TRBV28 and TRBJ2-7, with TRBD1 identical over 9 bases. The length of the CDR3 is 17 residues. J was trimmed by 2 bases and V by 5 bases; bases with no gene match: 13. CDR1 and CDR2 from the germline V gene are MDHEN and SYDVKM.

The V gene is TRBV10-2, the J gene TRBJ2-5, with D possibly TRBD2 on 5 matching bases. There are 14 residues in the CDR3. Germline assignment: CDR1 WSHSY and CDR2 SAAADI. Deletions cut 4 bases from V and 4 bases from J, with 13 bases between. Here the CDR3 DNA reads TGCGCCAGCAGTGTACTAGTAGTGGGAGAGACCCAGTACTTC. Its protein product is CASSVLVVGETQYF.

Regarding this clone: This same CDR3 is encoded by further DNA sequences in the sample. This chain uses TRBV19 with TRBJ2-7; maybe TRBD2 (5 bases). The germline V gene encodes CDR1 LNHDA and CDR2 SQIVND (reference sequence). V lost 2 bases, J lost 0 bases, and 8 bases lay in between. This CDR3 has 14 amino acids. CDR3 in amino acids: CASSIISGSYEQYF. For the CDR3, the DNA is TGTGCCAGTAGTATAATAAGCGGCTCCTACGAGCAGTACTTC.

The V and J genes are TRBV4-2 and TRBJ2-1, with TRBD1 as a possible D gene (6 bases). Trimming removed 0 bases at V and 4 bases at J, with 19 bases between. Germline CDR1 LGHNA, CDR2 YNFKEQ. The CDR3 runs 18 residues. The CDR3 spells CASSQEIGRTAPYNEQFF. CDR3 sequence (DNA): TGTGCCAGCAGCCAAGAAATAGGTCGGACAGCTCCTTACAATGAGCAGTTCTTC.

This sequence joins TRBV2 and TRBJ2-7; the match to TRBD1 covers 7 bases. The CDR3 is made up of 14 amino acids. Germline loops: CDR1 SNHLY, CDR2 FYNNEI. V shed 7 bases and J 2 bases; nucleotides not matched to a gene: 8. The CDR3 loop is CASTLIDRAYEQYF. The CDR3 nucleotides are TGTGCCAGCACCCTGATAGACAGGGCCTACGAGCAGTACTTC.

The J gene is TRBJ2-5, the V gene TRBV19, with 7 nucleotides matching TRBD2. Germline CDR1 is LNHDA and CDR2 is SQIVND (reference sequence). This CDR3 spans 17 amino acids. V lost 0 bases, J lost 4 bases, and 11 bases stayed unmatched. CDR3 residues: CASSIDQTSLGGETQYF. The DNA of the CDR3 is TGTGCCAGTAGTATAGACCAGACTAGCCTCGGGGGAGAGACCCAGTACTTC.

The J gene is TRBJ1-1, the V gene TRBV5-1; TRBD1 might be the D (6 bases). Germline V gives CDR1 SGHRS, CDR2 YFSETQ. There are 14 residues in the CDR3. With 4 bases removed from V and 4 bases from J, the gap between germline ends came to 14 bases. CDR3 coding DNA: TGCGCCAGCAGCCGGGCCAGGGGTAGCACTGAAGCTTTCTTT. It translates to CASSRARGSTEAFF. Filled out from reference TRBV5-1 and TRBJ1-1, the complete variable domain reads KAGVTQTPRYLIKTRGQQVTLSCSPISGHRSVSWYQQTPGQGLQFLFEYFSETQRNKGNFPGRFSGRQFSNSRSEMNVSTLELGDSALYLCASSRARGSTEAFFGQGTRLTVV.

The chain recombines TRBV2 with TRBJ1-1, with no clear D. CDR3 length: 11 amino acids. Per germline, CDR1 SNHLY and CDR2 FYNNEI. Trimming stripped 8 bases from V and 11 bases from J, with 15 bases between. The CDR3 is CASSHEILAFF. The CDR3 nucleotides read TGTGCCAGCTCTCATGAGATCCTTGCTTTCTTT.

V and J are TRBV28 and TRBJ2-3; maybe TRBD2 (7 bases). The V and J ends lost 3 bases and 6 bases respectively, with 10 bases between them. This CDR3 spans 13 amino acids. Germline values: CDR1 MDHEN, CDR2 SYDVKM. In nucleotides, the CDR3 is TGTGCCAGCAGTTTCGGGGGGCTGGATACGCAGTATTTT. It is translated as CASSFGGLDTQYF.

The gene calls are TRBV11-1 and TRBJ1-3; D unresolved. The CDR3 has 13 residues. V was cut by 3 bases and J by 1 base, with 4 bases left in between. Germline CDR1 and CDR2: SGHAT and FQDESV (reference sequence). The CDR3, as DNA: TGTGCCAGCAGCTTTCAATCTGGAAACACCATATATTTT. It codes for CASSFQSGNTIYF.